This T cell receptor beta chain derives from a study of beta chain features in type 1 diabetes (dated by TCRdb to 2017 to 2018). Some background on the complete study: Mean age, gender distribution, total cell number and subset yield were not different between patients and healthy donors. A total of 90 million to 120 million sorted cells were examined across all samples, and a strong correlation was observed between cell number per subset and RNA yield. In the study, TCRB repertoires of sorted circulating CD4+ T cell subsets from recently diagnosed type 1 diabetes patients were compared with those of matched healthy donors. Whereas all 30 or so donors provided naive and central memory subsets, regulatory and stem cell-like memory subsets were isolated from just 8 patients and about 8 healthy donors. Study-wide findings and limitations: PCR might favor shorter templates, but patient and control samples were amplified and corrected together, so any skew would affect both groups equally. Because cDNA was sequenced instead of genomic DNA, activated cells with high expression could be over-represented, although the groups did not differ in activation or CD3 levels. Type 1 diabetes patients showed a moderate but significant shortening of TCRB CDR3 length in all four CD4+ subsets. Patients with type 1 diabetes made fewer insertions and deleted more nucleotides at VDJ recombination sites, implying thymic rearrangement abnormalities. Naive, central memory and regulatory TCRB repertoires appeared more similar among patients than among healthy donors. Because the HLA sub-analyses included only small numbers of individuals, any influence of HLA type on TCRB rearrangement was left unresolved.

The entire amount of isolated RNA was reverse transcribed using the High Capacity cDNA Reverse Transcription Kit, so the sequenced TCRB transcripts were expressed ones. Deep immunoSEQ sequencing was applied to naive, central memory and regulatory T cell samples, giving an average of around 3.4 million total reads per sample. Sorted cells were lysed in RLT buffer, and RNA was extracted using DNase-treated RNeasy Micro or Mini kits according to cell number. Each cell subset was processed on its own to prevent cross-contamination, while patient and healthy donor samples were processed together. The immunoSEQ multiplex PCR was used to amplify TCRB sequences from cDNA, yielding 87-bp fragments that span the CDR3 region. Sequencing of the amplicons was done on the Illumina HiSeq platform. Per the authors' processing: Synthetic template baselines were used to correct PCR bias computationally, reads within Hamming distance 2 were collapsed, and singletons that could not be merged were discarded. Reads were aligned to IMGT to assign V, D and J genes, CDR3 length, and insertions or deletions at six rearrangement sites. Within each subset, clonotype counts were normalized to sorted cell number, and only after that were true diversity and Gini coefficients computed with the tcR R package. The overlap coefficient, calculated on TCRB nucleotide sequences, was used to quantify repertoire sharing. Out-of-frame TCRB sequences from naive cells were analyzed as a proxy for the pre-selection repertoire. TCRdb stores this immuneACCESS table with in-frame sequences only. Part of the clones is absent; in the studies checked, under half of the shortfall reflects unresolved V genes, and no reason is known for the rest. V and J calls and clone size are given by that table; D and trimming were obtained from the DNA. The sample table lists more than 250,000 clones, around 16% of them with a count of one. The top ten clones comprise about 0.014% of the sample.

On this clone: The target of this receptor is not known. Within one base of it there is no much larger clone, and no base qualities were kept.

Each donor gave one peripheral blood draw, averaging around 120 mL, which was collected into heparinised tubes. A BD FACSAria II was used to sort naive, central memory, regulatory and stem cell-like memory CD4+ T cells with a panel that included CD45RO, CCR7, CD25, CD127, CD95 and CD27. Every sorted population had a purity above 95%. PBMCs were isolated right away by Lymphoprep density gradient centrifugation and were stained directly, without culture. So that batch effects would be minimized, each experiment stained and sorted samples in pairs, pairing one healthy donor with one patient. The sequenced sample consisted of naive CD4+ T cells from blood. The sample's cell subset or site, from its label and the paper: true naive CD4+ T cells. The sequence came from a young man with type 1 diabetes.

The CDR3 protein sequence reads: CAWSGNRDRFYEQYF. The nucleotides are TGTGCCTGGAGTGGAAACCGGGACAGGTTCTACGAGCAGTACTTC. Recombination connected TRBV30 to TRBJ2-7; 8 bases in between match TRBD1. The V end gives up 1 base and the J end 3 bases, leaving 8 bases in the junction not matched to a gene. The germline V gene encodes CDR1 GTSNPN and CDR2 SVGIG (reference sequence). The CDR3 contains 15 residues, cysteine and phenylalanine counted. Left in the record is the CDR3 DNA by itself, 45 bases read in frame from the first base.